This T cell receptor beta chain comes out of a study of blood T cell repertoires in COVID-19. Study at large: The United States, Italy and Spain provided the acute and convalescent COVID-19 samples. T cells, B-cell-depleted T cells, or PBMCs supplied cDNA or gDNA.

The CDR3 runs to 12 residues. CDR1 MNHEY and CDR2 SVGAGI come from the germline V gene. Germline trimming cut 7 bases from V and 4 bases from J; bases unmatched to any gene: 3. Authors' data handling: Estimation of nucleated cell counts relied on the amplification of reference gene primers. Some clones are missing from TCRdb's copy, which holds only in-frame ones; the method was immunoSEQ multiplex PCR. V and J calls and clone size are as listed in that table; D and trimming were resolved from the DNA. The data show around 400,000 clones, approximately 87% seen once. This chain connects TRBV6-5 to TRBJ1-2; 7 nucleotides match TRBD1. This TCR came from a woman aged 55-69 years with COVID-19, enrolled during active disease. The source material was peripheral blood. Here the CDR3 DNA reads TGTGCCAGCACGACAGGGATCTATGGCTACACCTTC. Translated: CASTTGIYGYTF.